This T cell receptor (beta chain) comes out of a study of cytomegalovirus exposure and HLA in healthy donors. The primer mix had 60 Vbeta and 13 Jbeta primers. Only in-frame clones appear in the TCRdb table, and some are missing; sequencing was by immunoSEQ multiplex PCR. The sample consists of some 130,000 clones, approximately 80% of them appearing once. In germline, CDR1 is SEHNR, CDR2 FQNEAQ (reference sequence). The CDR3 has 18 amino acids. J gave up 8 bases and V 3 bases, and 21 bases lay outside the gene matches. The donors, nominally healthy at sampling, likely had unrecorded immune exposures.

The source of this sequence is a male donor in good health and CMV-seronegative. The sample comprised PBMCs. The chain uses TRBV7-9 and TRBJ1-1; 7 bases line up with TRBD1. CDR3 sequence (DNA): TGTGCCAGCAGCTTCCTTCACGGGACAGAGGACCGCATGGTGGAAGCTTTCTTT. Its translation is CASSFLHGTEDRMVEAFF.